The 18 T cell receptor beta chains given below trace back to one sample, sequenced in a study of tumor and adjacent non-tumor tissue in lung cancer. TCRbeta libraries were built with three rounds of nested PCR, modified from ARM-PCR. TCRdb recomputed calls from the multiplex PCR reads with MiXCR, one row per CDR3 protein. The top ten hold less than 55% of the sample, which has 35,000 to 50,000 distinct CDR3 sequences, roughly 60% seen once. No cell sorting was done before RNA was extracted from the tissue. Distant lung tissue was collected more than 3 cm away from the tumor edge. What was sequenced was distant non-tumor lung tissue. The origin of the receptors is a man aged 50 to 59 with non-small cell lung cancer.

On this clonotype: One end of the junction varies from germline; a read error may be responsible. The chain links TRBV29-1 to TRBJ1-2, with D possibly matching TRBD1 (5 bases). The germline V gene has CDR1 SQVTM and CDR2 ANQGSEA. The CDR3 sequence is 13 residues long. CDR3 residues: CSVGQPGDYGYNF. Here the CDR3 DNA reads TGCAGCGTTGGCCAACCCGGGGACTATGGTTACAACTTC.

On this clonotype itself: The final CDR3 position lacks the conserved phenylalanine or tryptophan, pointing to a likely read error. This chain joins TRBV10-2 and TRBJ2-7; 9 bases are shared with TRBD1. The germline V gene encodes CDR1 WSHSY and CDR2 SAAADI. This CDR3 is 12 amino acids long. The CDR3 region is CASSDRGKEQYL. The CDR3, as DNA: TGCGCAAGTAGTGACAGGGGGAAGGAGCAGTACCTC.

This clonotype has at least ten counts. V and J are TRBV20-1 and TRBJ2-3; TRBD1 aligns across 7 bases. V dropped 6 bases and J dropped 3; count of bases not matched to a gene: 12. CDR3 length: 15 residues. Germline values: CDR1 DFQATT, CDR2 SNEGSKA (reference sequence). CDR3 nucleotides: TGCAGTGCCCCTTTACCGAGGGGGCGTACAGATACGCAGTATTTT. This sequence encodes CSAPLPRGRTDTQYF.

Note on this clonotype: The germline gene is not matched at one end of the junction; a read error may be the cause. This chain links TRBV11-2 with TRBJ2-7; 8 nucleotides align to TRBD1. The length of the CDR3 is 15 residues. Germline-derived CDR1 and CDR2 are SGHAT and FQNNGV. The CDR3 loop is CASSSGTGITYEHYF. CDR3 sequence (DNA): TGTGCTAGCAGCTCAGGGACAGGTATAACCTACGAGCACTACTTC.

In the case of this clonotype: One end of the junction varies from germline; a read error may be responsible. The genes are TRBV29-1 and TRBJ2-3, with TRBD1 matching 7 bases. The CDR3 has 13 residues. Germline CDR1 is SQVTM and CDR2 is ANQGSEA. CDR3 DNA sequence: TGCATCGTGGGGACAGTATTGGCAGATATGCAGTATTTT. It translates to CIVGTVLADMQYF.

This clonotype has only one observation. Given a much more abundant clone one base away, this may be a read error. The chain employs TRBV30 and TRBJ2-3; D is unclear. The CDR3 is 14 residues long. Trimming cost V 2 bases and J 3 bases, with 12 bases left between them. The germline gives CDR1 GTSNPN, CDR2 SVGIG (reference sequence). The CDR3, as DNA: TGTGCCTGGAGTCCTGGAGAAAGTACAGATACGCAGTATTTT. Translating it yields CAWSPGESTDTQYF.

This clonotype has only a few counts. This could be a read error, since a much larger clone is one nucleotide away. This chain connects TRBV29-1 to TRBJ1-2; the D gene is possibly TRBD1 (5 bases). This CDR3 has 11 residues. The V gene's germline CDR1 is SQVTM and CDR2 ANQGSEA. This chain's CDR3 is CGVDSIYGYTF. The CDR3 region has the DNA TGCGGCGTTGACAGCATCTATGGCTACACCTTC.

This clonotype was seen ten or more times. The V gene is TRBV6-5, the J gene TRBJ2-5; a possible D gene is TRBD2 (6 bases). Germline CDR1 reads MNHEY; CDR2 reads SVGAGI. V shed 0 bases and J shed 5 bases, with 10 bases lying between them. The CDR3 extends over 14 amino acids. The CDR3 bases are TGTGCCAGCAGTTACTCCGGGACTGGGGAGACCCAGTACTTC. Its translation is CASSYSGTGETQYF.

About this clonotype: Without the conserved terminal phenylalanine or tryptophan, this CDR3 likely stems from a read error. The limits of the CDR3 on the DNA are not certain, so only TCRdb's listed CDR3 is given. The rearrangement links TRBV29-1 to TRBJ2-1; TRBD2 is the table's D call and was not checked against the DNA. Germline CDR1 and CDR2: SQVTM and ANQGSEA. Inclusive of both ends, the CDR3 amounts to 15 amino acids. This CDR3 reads CSVELLLGGQNEQFL.

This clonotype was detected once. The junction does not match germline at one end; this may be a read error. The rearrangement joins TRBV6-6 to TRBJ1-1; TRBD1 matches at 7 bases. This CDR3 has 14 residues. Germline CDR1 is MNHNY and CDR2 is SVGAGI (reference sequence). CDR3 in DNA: TGTGCCAGCAGCGCAGGGGGATTGAACACTGAATCTTTCTTT. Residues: CASSAGGLNTESFF.

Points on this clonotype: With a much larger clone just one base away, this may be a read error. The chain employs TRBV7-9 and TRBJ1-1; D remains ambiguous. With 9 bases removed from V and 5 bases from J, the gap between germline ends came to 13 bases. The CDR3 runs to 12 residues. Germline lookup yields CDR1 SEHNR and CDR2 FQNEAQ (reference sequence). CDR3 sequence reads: CARSQVDTEAFF. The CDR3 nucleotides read TGTGCCAGAAGCCAAGTCGATACTGAAGCTTTCTTT.

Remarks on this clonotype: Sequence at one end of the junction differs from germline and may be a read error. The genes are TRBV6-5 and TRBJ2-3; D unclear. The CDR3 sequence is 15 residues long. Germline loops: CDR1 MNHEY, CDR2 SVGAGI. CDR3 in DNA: TGTGCCAGCAGTTCAGGACGGAATCACACAGATACGCATTATTTT. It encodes CASSSGRNHTDTHYF.

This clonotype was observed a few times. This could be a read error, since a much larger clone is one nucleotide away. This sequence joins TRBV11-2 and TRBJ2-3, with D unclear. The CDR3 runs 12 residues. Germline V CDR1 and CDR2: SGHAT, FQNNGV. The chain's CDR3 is CACSLVGDTQYF. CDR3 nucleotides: TGTGCCTGCAGCTTAGTTGGGGATACGCAGTATTTT.

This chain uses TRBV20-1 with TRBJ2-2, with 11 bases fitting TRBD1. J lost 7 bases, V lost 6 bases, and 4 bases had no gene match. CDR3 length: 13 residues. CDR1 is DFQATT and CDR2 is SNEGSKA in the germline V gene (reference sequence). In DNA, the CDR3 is TGCAGTGCAAGGACAGGGGGCATCGGGGAGCTGTTTTTT. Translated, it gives CSARTGGIGELFF.

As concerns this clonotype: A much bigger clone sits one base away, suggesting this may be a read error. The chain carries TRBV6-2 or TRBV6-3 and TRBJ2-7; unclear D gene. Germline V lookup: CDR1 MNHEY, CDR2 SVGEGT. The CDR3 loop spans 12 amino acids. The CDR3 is CTSSLDFYEQYF. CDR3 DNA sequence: TGTACCAGCAGTTTAGACTTCTACGAGCAGTACTTC.

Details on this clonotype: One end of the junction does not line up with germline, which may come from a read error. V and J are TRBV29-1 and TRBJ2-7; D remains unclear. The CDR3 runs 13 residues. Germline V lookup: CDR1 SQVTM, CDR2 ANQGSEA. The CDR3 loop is CSLVRVPGNEQYF. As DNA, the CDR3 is TGCAGCCTTGTGAGAGTTCCCGGCAACGAGCAGTATTTC.

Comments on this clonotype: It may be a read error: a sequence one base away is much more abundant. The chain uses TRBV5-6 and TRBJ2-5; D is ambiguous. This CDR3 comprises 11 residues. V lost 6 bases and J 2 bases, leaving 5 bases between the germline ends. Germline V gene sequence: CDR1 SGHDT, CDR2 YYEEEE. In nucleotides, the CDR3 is TGTGCCAGCAACTTACAAGAGACCCAGTACTTC. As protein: CASNLQETQYF. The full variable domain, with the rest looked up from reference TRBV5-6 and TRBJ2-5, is DAGVTQSPTHLIKTRGQQVTLRCSPKSGHDTVSWYQQALGQGPQFIFQYYEEEERQRGNFPDRFSGHQFPNYSSELNVNALLLGDSALYLCASNLQETQYFGPGTRLLVL.

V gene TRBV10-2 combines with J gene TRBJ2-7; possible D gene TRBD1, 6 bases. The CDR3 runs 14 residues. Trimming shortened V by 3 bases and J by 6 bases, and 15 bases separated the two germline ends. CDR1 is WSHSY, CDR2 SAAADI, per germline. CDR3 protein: CASSDGQGLGEQYF. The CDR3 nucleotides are TGCGCCAGCAGTGACGGGCAGGGGTTAGGCGAGCAGTACTTC.